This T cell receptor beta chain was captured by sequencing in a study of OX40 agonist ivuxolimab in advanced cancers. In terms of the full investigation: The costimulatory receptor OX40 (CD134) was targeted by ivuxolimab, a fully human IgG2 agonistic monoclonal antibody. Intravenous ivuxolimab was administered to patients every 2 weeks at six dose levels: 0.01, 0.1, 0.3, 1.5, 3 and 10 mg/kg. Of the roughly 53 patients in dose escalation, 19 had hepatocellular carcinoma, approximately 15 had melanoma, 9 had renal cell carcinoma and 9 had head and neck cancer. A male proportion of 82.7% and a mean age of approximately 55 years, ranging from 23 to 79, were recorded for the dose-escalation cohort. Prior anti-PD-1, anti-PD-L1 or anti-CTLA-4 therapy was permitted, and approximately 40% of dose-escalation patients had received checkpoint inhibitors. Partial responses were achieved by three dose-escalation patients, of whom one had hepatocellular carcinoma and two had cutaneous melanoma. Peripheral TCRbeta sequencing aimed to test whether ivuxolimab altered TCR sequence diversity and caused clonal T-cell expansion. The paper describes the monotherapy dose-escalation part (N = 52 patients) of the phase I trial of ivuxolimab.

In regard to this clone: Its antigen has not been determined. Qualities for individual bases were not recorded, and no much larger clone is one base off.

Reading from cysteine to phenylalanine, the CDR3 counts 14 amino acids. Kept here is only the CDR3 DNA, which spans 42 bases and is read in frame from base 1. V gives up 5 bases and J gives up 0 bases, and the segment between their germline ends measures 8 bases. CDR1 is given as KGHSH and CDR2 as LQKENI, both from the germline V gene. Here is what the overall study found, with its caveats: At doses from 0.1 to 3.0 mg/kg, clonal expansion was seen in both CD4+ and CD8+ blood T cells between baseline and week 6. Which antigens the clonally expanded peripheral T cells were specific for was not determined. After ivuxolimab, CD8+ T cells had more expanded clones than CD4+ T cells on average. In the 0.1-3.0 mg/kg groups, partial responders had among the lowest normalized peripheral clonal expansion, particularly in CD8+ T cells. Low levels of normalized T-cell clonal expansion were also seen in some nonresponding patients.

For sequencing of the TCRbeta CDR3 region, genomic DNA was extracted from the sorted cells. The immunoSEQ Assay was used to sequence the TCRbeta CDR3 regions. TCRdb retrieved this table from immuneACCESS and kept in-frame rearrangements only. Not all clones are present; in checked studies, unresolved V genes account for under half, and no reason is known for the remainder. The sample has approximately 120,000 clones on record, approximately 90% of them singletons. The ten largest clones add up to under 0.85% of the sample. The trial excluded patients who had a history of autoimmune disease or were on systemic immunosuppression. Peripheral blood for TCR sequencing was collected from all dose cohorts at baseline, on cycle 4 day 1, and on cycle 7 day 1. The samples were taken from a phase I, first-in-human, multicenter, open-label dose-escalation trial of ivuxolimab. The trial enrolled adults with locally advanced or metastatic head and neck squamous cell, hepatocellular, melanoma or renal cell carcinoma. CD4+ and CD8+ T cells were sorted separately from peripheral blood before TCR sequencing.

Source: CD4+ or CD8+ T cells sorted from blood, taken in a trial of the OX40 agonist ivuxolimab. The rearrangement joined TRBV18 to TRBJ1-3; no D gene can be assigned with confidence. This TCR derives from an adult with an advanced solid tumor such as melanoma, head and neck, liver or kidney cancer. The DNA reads TGTGCCAGCTCAGGACTTTCCTCTGGAAACACCATATATTTT. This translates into CASSGLSSGNTIYF.